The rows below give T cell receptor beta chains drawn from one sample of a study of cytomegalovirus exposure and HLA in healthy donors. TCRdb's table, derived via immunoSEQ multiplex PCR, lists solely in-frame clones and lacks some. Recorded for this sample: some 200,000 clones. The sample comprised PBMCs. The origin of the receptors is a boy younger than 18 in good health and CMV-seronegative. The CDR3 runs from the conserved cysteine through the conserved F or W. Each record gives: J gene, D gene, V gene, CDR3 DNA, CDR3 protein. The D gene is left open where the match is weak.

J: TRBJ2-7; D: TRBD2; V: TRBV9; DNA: TGTGCCAGCAGCGCGGGACGGGGACTAGCGGTCTACGAGCAGTACTTC; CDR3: CASSAGRGLAVYEQYF
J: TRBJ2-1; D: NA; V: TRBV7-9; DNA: TGTGCCAGCAGCTTCCTAGGGGTAGGTGAGCAGTTCTTC; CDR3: CASSFLGVGEQFF
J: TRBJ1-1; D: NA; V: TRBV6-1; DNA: TGTGCCAGCAGAGATGACAGGAACACTGAAGCTTTCTTT; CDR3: CASRDDRNTEAFF
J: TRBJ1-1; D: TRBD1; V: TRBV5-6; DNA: TGTGCCAGCAGCTTGGGGGACAGGGCTCGAGCTTTCTTT; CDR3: CASSLGDRARAFF
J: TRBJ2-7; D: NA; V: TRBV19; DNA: TGTGCCAGTAGTAGGAGCTGGGAGAGCTACGAGCAGTACTTC; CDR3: CASSRSWESYEQYF
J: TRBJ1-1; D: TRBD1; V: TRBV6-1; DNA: TGTGCCAGCAGTGAAGACAGGGGGAACACTGAAGCTTTCTTT; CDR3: CASSEDRGNTEAFF
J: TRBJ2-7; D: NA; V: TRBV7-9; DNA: TGTGCCAGCAGCTTAAAGGAGGTCCACGAGCAGTACTTC; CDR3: CASSLKEVHEQYF
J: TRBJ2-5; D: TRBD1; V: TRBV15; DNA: TGTGCCACCAGCCCCATCCGGGACAGGGTAAAAGAGACCCAGTACTTC; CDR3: CATSPIRDRVKETQYF
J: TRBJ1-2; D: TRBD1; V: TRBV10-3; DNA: TGTGCCATCAGTGGAACCGGGACAGACGTTCGAGGCTACACCTTC; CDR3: CAISGTGTDVRGYTF
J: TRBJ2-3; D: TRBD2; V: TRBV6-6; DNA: TGTGCCAGCAGGGTTAGCGGGGGGCGCACAGATACGCAGTATTTT; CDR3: CASRVSGGRTDTQYF
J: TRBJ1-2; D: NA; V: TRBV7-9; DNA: TGTGCCAGCAGCCCCATCCCGGACAGCCGTGGCTACACCTTC; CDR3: CASSPIPDSRGYTF
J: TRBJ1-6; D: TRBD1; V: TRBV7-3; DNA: TGTGCCAGCAGCTATAACAGGGGGGATAATTCACCCCTCCACTTT; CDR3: CASSYNRGDNSPLHF
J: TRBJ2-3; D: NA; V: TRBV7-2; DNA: TGTGCCAGCAGCTTATTGCAGGGTGGCACAGATACGCAGTATTTT; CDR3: CASSLLQGGTDTQYF
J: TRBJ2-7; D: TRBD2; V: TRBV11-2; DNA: TGTGCCAGCAGCTCCGCTAGCGGACAAAACGAGCAGTACTTC; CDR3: CASSSASGQNEQYF
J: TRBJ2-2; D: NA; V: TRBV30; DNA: TGTGCCTGGAGTGTAGCGAGGGTCCCTCAGCTCACCGGGGAGCTGTTTTTT; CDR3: CAWSVARVPQLTGELFF
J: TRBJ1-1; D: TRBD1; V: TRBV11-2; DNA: TGTGCCAGCAGCTCGGGACAGGGGATGGACACTGAAGCTTTCTTT; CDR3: CASSSGQGMDTEAFF
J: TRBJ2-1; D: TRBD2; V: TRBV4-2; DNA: TGTGCCAGCAGCCAAGTGTGGACTAGCGGGGGTATTTACAATGAGCAGTTCTTC; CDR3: CASSQVWTSGGIYNEQFF
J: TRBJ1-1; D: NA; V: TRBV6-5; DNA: TGTGCCAGCAGCAACAACCGGGACTCTGAAGCTTTCTTT; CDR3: CASSNNRDSEAFF
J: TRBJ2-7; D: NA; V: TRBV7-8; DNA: TGTGCCAGCAGCTTCATGACTGTCTCCTACGAGCAGTACTTC; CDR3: CASSFMTVSYEQYF
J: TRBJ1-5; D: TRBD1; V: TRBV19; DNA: TGTGCCAGTAGTCCCGGGACAGGGAACAATCAGCCCCAGCATTTT; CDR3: CASSPGTGNNQPQHF
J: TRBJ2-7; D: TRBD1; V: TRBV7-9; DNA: TGTGCCAGCAGCTCGACAGGGGCCTCCTACGAGCAGTACTTC; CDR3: CASSSTGASYEQYF